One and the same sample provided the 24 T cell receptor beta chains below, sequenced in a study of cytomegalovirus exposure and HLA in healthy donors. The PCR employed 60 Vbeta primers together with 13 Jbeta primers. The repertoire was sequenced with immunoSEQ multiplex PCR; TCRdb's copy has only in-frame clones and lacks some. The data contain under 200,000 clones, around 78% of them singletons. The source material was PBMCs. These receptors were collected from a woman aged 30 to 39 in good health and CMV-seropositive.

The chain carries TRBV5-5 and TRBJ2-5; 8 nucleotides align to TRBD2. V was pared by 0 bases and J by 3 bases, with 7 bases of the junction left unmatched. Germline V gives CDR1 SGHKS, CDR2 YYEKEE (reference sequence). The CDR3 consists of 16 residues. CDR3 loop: CASSLVPAGAEETQYF. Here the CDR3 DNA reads TGTGCCAGCAGCTTGGTCCCAGCGGGAGCGGAAGAGACCCAGTACTTC.

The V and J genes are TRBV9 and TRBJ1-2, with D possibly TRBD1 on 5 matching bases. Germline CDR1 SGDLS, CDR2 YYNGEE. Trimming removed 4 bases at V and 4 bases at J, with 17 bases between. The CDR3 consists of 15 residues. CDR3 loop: CASSSGVLAIYGYTF. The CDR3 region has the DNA TGTGCCAGCAGCTCGGGGGTCCTCGCGATCTATGGCTACACCTTC.

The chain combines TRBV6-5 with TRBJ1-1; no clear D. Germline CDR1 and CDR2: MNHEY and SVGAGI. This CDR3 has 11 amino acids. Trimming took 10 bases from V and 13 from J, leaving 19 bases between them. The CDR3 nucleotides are TGTGCCACTAGCCGTTTAGAACTGGTTTTCTTT. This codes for CATSRLELVFF.

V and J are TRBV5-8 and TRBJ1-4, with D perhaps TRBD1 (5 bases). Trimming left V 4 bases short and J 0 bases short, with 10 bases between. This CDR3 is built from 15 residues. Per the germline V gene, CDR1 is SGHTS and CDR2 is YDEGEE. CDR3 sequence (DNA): TGTGCCAGCAGCAGCGGGACGGCAACTAATGAAAAACTGTTTTTT. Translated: CASSSGTATNEKLFF.

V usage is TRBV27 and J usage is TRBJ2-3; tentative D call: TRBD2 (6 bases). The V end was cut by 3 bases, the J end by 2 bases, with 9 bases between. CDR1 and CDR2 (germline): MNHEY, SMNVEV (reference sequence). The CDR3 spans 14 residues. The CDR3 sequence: CASSFGGYTDTQYF. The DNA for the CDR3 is TGTGCCAGCAGTTTTGGGGGGTACACAGATACGCAGTATTTT.

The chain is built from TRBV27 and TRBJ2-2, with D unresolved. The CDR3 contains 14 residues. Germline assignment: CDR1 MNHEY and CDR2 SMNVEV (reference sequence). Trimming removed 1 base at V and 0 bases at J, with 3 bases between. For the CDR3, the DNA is TGTGCCAGCAGTTTATACACGAACACCGGGGAGCTGTTTTTT. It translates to CASSLYTNTGELFF.

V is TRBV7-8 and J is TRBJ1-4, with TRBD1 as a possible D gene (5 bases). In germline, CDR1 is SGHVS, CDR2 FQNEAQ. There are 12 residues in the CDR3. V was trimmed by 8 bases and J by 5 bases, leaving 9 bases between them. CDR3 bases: TGTGCCAGCGGGAGGGGAAATGAAAAACTGTTTTTT. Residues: CASGRGNEKLFF.

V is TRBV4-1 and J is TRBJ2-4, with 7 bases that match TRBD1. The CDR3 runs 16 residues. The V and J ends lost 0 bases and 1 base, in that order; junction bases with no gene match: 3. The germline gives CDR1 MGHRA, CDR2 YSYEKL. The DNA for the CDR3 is TGCGCCAGCAGCCAAGATGAGGGGGCGGCCAAAAACATTCAGTACTTC. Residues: CASSQDEGAAKNIQYF.

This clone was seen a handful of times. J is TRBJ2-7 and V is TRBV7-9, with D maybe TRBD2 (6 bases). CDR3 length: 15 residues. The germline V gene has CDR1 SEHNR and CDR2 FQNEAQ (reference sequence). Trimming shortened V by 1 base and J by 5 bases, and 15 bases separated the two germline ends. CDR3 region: CASSLVLAGRHEQYF. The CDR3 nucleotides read TGTGCCAGCAGCTTAGTCTTGGCAGGGAGGCACGAGCAGTACTTC.

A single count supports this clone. Written as DNA, the CDR3 is TGTGCCAGCAGCCACCCGGCAGGAGAGACCCAGTACTTC. Translated, it gives CASSHPAGETQYF. The V gene is TRBV14, the J gene TRBJ2-5; D is undetermined. The V end lost 3 bases, the J end lost 4 bases, and 9 bases lay between the germline ends. The germline V gene encodes CDR1 SGHDN and CDR2 FVKESK. The CDR3 loop spans 13 amino acids.

CDR3 in amino acids: CASSESRTGIYNEQFF. The CDR3 DNA sequence: TGTGCCAGCAGTGAATCGCGTACAGGGATTTACAATGAGCAGTTCTTC. V usage is TRBV25-1 and J usage is TRBJ2-1, with a possible D match to TRBD1 (6 bases). The CDR3 contains 16 residues. Trimming left V 1 base short and J 4 bases short, with 14 bases between. CDR1 MGHDK and CDR2 SYGVNS come from the germline V gene.

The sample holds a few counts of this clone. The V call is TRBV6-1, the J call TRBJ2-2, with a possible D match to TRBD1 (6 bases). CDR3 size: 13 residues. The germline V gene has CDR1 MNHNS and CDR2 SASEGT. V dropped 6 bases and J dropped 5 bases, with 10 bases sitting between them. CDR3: CASRPQGTGELFF. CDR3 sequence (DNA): TGTGCCAGCAGACCCCAGGGGACCGGGGAGCTGTTTTTT.

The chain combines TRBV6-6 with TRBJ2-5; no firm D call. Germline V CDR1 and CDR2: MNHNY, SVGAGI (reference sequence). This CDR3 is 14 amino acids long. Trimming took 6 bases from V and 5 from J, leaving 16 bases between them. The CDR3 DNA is TGTGCCAGCAGCTCTTATCTCGGGTCGGAGACCCAGTACTTC. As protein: CASSSYLGSETQYF.

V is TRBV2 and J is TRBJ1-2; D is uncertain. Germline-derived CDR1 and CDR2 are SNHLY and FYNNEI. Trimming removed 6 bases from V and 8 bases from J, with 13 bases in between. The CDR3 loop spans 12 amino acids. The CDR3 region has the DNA TGTGCCAGCAGGGAGGTGGCCGGAGGCTACACCTTC. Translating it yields CASREVAGGYTF.

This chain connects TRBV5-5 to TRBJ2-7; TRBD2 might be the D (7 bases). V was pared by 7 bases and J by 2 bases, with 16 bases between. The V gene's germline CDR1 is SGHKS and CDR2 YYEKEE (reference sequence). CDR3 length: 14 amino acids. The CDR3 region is CASAGDTNTYEQYF. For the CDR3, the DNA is TGTGCCAGCGCGGGGGACACCAACACCTACGAGCAGTACTTC.

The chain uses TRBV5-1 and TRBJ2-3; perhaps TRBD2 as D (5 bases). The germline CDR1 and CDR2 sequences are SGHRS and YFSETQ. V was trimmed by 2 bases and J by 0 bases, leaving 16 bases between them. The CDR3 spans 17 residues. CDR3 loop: CASSFRLQAASTDTQYF. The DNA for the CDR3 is TGCGCCAGCAGCTTTCGCCTCCAAGCGGCCAGCACAGATACGCAGTATTTT. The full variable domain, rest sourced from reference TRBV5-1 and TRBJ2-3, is KAGVTQTPRYLIKTRGQQVTLSCSPISGHRSVSWYQQTPGQGLQFLFEYFSETQRNKGNFPGRFSGRQFSNSRSEMNVSTLELGDSALYLCASSFRLQAASTDTQYFGPGTRLTVL.

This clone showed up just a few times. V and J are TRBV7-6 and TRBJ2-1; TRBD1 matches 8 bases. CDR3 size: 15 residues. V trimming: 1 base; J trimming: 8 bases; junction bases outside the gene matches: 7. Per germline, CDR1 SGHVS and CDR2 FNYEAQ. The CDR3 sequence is CASSLEGTGYYEQFF. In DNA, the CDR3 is TGTGCCAGCAGCTTAGAAGGGACAGGTTATTATGAGCAGTTCTTC.

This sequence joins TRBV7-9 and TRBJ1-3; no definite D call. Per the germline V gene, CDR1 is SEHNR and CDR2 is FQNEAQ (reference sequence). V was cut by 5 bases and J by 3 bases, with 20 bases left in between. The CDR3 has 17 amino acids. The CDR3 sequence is CASSQPLEGADGNTIYF. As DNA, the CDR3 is TGTGCCAGCAGCCAGCCTCTCGAGGGCGCTGATGGAAACACCATATATTTT.

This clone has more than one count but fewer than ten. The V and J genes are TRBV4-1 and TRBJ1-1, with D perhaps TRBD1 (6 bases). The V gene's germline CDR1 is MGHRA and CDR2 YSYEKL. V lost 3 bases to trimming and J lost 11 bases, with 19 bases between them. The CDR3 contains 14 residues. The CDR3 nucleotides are TGCGCCAGCAGCCAGGTTACGGGGACACATACGGCTTTCTTT. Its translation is CASSQVTGTHTAFF.

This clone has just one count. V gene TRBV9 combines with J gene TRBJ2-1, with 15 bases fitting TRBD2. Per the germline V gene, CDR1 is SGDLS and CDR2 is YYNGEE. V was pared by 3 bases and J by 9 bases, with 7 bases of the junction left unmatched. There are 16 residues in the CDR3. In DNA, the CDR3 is TGTGCCAGCAGCGATGGACTAGCGGGGGGGCAGGCTGAGCAGTTCTTC. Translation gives CASSDGLAGGQAEQFF.

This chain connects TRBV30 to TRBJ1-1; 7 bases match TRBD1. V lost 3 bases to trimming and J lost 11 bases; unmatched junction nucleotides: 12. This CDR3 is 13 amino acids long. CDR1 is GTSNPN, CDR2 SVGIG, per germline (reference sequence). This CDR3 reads CAWRDDRDEEAFF. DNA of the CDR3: TGTGCCTGGAGGGACGACAGGGACGAGGAGGCTTTCTTT. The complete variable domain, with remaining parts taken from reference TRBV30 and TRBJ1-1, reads SQTIHQWPATLVQPVGSPLSLECTVEGTSNPNLYWYRQAAGRGLQLLFYSVGIGQISSEVPQNLSASRPQDRQFILSSKKLLLSDSGFYLCAWRDDRDEEAFFGQGTRLTVV.

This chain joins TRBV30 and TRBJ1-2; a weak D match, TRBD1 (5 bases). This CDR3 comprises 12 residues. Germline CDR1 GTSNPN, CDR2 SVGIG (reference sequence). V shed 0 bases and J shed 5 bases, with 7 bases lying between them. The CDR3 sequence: CAWSVGQYGYTF. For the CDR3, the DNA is TGTGCCTGGAGTGTGGGGCAGTATGGCTACACCTTC.

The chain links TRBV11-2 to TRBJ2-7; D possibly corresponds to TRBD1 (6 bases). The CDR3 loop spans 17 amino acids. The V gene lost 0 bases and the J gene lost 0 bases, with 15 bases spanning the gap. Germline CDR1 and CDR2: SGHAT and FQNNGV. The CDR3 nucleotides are TGTGCCAGCAGCTTAGATCATGCACAGGGTGGCTCCTACGAGCAGTACTTC. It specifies CASSLDHAQGGSYEQYF.

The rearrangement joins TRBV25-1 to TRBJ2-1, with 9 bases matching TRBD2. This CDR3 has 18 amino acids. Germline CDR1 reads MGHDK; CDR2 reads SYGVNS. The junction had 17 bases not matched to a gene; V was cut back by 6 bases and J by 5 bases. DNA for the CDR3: TGTGCCAGCAGGGGCAAAGGGCTAGCGGGAAGGGGGCACAATGAGCAGTTCTTC. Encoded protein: CASRGKGLAGRGHNEQFF.